The next 7 T cell receptor beta chains were all read from a single sample in a study of regulatory T cells in long-lasting Graves disease. iRepertoire HTBI primers and Arm-PCR of CDR3 regions built TCR beta libraries. TCRdb re-analysed the multiplex PCR reads in MiXCR, keeping a single row per CDR3 protein. The table records some 350,000 distinct CDR3 sequences, around 15% of them present only once. Time point here: newly diagnosed GD, antithyroid drugs for less than 3 months. PBMC-derived RNA was used for the TCR library. The data were also submitted as part of a second study, on T cells in Graves' hyperthyroidism and ophthalmopathy.

The sequences come from peripheral blood mononuclear cells (PBMCs), collected at new diagnosis, from a patient treated with antithyroid drugs. These receptors all come from a woman younger than 30 with Graves disease.

This clonotype appeared a few times. This rearrangement joins TRBV20-1 to TRBJ1-6, with 8 bases identical to TRBD1. Germline loops: CDR1 DFQATT, CDR2 SNEGSKA (reference sequence). This CDR3 spans 14 amino acids. V dropped 5 bases and J dropped 4; count of bases not matched to a gene: 4. CDR3 nucleotide sequence: TGCAGTGCTCCAGGGGGCGCGTATAATTCACCCCTCCACTTT. Translating it yields CSAPGGAYNSPLHF.

This clonotype was picked up a small number of times. The gene calls are TRBV7-9 and TRBJ2-1, with 12 bases that match TRBD1. With V trimmed by 0 bases and J by 8 bases, 8 bases remained unmatched. The germline CDR1 and CDR2 sequences are SEHNR and FQNEAQ (reference sequence). This CDR3 region has 17 residues. CDR3 region: CASSLAGTGDRGHEQFF. For the CDR3, the DNA is TGTGCCAGCAGCTTAGCGGGTACTGGGGACAGGGGGCATGAGCAGTTCTTC.

This clonotype came up a few times. This chain links TRBV20-1 with TRBJ2-7; D unclear. The CDR3 is made up of 10 amino acids. Deletions cut 0 bases from V and 7 bases from J, with 4 bases between. CDR1 is DFQATT, CDR2 SNEGSKA, per germline (reference sequence). The CDR3 is CSARDLEQYF. In DNA form, the CDR3 reads TGCAGTGCTAGAGATCTAGAGCAGTACTTC.

This clonotype was observed at least ten times. V and J are TRBV2 and TRBJ2-1; D is perhaps TRBD2 (5 bases). Per the germline V gene, CDR1 is SNHLY and CDR2 is FYNNEI. The CDR3 is made up of 15 amino acids. Trimming pared 1 base from V and 9 bases from J, leaving 16 bases between. The CDR3 nucleotides read TGTGCCAGCAGTGAAGGGTTGGTAGCGAGTACTGAGCAGTTCTTC. Translation: CASSEGLVASTEQFF.

This clonotype was seen at least ten times. This CDR3 is CASSGRTVYEQYF. The CDR3, as DNA: TGTGCCAGCAGCGGCAGGACGGTTTACGAGCAGTACTTC. V and J are TRBV7-8 and TRBJ2-7; D unresolved. The germline V and J ends were trimmed by 5 bases and 4 bases, with 12 bases remaining between them. The CDR3 is made up of 13 amino acids. CDR1 and CDR2 (germline): SGHVS, FQNEAQ. Complete variable domain (other parts from reference TRBV7-8 and TRBJ2-7): GAGVSQSPRYKVAKRGQDVALRCDPISGHVSLFWYQQALGQGPEFLTYFQNEAQLDKSGLPSDRFFAERPEGSVSTLKIQRTQQEDSAVYLCASSGRTVYEQYFGPGTRLTVT.

This clonotype is a singleton in its sample. A read error may explain this, as a much larger clone is one base away. The gene calls are TRBV13 and TRBJ2-1; 12 bases are shared with TRBD2. CDR3 length: 16 amino acids. V shed 4 bases, J shed 9 bases, and the junction held 10 bases outside the gene matches. CDR1 and CDR2 from the germline V gene are PRHDT and FYEKMQ (reference sequence). The CDR3 sequence: CASSSEWTSGKVEQFF. In nucleotides, the CDR3 is TGTGCCAGCAGCTCAGAGTGGACTAGCGGGAAGGTTGAGCAGTTCTTC. Variable domain in full (rest from reference TRBV13 and TRBJ2-1): AAGVIQSPRHLIKEKRETATLKCYPIPRHDTVYWYQQGPGQDPQFLISFYEKMQSDKGSIPDRFSAQQFSDYHSELNMSSLELGDSALYFCASSSEWTSGKVEQFFGPGTRLTVL.

The chain has TRBV7-9 and TRBJ2-6; 9 bases align to TRBD1. Trimming took 6 bases from V and 0 from J; bases not matched to a gene: 9. The V gene's germline CDR1 is SEHNR and CDR2 FQNEAQ (reference sequence). This CDR3 is 18 amino acids long. CDR3 nucleotide sequence: TGTGCCAGCAGTTATCTACAGGGGGCCCGCTCTGGGGCCAACGTCCTGACTTTC. Residues: CASSYLQGARSGANVLTF.